In its sample, the clone carrying this T cell receptor (beta chain) was seen many times. Germline is not matched at one junction end, which may reflect a read error. This sample stems from a study of regulatory T cells in long-lasting Graves disease. Combining iRepertoire HTBI primers with Arm-PCR of CDR3 regions, the authors built TCR beta libraries. TCRdb re-called the multiplex PCR reads through MiXCR, storing one row per CDR3 protein. The sample lists roughly 500,000 distinct CDR3 sequences, about 20% seen once, with 7.8% in the top ten. Time point: persistent/refractory GD, antithyroid drugs over 5 years with positive TRAb. Following extraction of RNA from PBMCs, that RNA was used to make the TCR library. Looked up from germline, CDR1 is SGHTA and CDR2 is FQGTGA. This CDR3 has 13 residues.

The specimen comprised peripheral blood mononuclear cells (PBMCs), sampled when the disease was refractory, from a patient treated with antithyroid drugs. The source of this sequence is a female donor with Graves disease. The chain has TRBV7-3 and TRBJ2-7; TRBD2 matches at 9 bases. The CDR3 protein is CASSLTGLAGKDF. CDR3 coding DNA: TGTGCCAGCAGCTTAACCGGCCTAGCGGGGAAGGACTTC.